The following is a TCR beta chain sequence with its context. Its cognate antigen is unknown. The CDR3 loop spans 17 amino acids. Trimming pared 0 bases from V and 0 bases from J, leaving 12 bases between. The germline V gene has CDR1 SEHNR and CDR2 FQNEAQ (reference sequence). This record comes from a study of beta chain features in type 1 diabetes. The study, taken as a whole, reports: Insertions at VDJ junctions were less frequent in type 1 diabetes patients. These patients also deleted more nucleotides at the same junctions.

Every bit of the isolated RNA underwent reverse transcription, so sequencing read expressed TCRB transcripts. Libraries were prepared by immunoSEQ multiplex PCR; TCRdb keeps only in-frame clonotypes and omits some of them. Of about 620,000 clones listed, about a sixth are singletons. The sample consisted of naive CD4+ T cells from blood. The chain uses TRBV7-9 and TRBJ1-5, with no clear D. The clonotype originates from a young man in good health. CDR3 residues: CASSLAIGVYSNQPQHF. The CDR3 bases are TGTGCCAGCAGCTTAGCGATTGGAGTCTATAGCAATCAGCCCCAGCATTTT. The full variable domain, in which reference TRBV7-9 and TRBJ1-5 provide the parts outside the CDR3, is DTGVSQNPRHKITKRGQNVTFRCDPISEHNRLYWYRQTLGQGPEFLTYFQNEAQLEKSRLLSDRFSAERPKGSFSTLEIQRTEQGDSAMYLCASSLAIGVYSNQPQHFGDGTRLSIL.